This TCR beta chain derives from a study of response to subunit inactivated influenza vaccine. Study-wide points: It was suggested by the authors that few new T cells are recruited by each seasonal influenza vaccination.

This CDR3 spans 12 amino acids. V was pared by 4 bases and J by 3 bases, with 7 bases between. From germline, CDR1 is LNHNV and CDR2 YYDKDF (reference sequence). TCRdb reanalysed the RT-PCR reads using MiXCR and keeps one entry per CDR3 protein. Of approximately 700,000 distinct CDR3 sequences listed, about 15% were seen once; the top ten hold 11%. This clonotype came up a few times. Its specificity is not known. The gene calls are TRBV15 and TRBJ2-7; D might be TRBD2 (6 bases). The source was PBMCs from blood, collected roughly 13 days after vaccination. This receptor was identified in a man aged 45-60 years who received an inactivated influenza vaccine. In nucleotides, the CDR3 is TGTGCCACCAGCAAGGGAGGCTACGAGCAGTACTTC. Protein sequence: CATSKGGYEQYF.